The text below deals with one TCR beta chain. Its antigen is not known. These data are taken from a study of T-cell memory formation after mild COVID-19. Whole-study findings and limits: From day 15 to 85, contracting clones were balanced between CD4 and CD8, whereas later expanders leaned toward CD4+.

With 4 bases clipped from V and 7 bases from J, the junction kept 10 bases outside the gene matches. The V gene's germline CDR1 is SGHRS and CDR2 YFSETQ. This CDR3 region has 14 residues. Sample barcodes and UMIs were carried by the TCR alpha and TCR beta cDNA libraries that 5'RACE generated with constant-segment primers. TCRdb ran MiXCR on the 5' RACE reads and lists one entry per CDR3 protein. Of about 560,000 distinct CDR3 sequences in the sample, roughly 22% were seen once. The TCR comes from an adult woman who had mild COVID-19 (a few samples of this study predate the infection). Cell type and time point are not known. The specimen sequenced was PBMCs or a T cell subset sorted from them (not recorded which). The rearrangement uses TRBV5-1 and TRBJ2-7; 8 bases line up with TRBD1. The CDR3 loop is CASSPGQGGLEQYF. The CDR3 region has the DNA TGCGCCAGCAGCCCCGGACAGGGTGGATTAGAGCAGTACTTC.